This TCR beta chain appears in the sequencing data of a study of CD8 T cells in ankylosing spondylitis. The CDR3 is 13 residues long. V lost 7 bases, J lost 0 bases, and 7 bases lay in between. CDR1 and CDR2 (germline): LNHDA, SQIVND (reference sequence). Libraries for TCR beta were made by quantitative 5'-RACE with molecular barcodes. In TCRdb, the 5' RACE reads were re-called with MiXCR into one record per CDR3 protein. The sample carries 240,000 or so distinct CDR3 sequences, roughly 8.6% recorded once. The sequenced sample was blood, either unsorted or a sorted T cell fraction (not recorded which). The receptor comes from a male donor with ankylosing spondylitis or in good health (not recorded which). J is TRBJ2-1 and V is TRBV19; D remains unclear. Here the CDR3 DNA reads TGTGCCAGTACAAGGAGCTCCTACAATGAGCAGTTCTTC. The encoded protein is CASTRSSYNEQFF.